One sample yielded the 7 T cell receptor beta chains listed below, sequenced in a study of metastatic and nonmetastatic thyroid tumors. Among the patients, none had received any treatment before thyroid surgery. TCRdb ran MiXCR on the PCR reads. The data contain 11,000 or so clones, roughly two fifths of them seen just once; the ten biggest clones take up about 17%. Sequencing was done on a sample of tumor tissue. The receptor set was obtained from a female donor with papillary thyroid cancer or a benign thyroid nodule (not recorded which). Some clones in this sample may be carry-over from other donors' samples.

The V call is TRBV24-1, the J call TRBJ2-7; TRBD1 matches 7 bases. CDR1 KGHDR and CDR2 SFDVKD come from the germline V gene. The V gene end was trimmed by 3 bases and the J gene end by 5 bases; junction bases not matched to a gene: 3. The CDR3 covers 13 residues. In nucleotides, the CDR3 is TGTGCCACCAGTGATGACAGGGTCCACGAGCAGTACTTC. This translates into CATSDDRVHEQYF.

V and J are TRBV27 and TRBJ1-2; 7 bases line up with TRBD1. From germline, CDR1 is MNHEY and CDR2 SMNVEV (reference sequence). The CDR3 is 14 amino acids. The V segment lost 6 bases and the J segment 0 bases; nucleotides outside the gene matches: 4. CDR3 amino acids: CASRRDRANYGYTF. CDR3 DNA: TGTGCCAGCAGGCGGGACAGAGCTAACTATGGCTACACCTTC.

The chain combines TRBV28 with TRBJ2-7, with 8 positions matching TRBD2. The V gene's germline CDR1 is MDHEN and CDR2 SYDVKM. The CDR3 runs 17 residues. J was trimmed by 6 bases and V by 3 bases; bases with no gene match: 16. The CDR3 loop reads CASSFRTGTSTLTEQYF. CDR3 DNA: TGTGCCAGCAGTTTCCGCACCGGGACTAGTACTCTCACCGAGCAGTACTTC.

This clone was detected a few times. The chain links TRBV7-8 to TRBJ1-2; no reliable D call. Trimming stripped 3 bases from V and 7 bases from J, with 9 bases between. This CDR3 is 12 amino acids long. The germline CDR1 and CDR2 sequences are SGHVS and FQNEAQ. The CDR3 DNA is TGTGCCAGCAGCTTTGTCGGGTCTGGCTACACCTTC. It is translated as CASSFVGSGYTF.

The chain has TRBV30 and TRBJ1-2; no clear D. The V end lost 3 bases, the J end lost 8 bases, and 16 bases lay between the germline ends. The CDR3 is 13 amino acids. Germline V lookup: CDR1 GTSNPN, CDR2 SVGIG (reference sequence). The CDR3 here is CAWRSRTTGGYTF. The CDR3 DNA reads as TGTGCCTGGAGGAGCAGGACCACGGGGGGCTACACCTTC. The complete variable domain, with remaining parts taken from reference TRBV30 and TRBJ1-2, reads SQTIHQWPATLVQPVGSPLSLECTVEGTSNPNLYWYRQAAGRGLQLLFYSVGIGQISSEVPQNLSASRPQDRQFILSSKKLLLSDSGFYLCAWRSRTTGGYTFGSGTRLTVV.

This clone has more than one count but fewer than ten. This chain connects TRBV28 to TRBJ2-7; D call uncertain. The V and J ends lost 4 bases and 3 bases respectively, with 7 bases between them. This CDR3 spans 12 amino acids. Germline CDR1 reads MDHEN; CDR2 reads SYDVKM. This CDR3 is CASSSPDYEQYF. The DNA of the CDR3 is TGTGCCAGCAGTTCTCCGGACTACGAGCAGTACTTC.

CDR3 sequence reads: CAISESTGPVFF. As DNA, the CDR3 is TGTGCCATCAGTGAGTCGACAGGCCCGGTTTTCTTT. The V call is TRBV10-3, the J call TRBJ1-1; possibly TRBD1 for D (6 bases). CDR3 length equals 12 residues. From germline, CDR1 is ENHRY and CDR2 SYGVKD. Trimming removed 0 bases at V and 13 bases at J, with 12 bases between.